Below are 22 T cell receptor beta chains sequenced from a single sample in a study of regulatory dendritic cells for organ transplantation. The antigens of these receptors remain unknown. Sorted subsets were CFSE-labeled and cultured approximately 5 days with allogeneic dendritic cells. The table came from immunoSEQ multiplex PCR; TCRdb's copy has only in-frame clones and leaves some out. The table lists 12,000 or so clones, over 85% of them singletons. The specimen was naive CD8+ T cells from blood cultured with dendritic cells. Subset reported: CD45RA+ naive T cells. All receptors come from a human donor in good health.

The V gene is TRBV4-3, the J gene TRBJ2-3; the D gene is possibly TRBD2 (5 bases). V lost 3 bases, J lost 11 bases, and 18 bases lay in between. Germline CDR1 LGHNA, CDR2 YSLEER. The CDR3 length is 14 residues. CDR3 amino acids: CASSQEGRTGGQYF. CDR3 bases: TGCGCCAGCAGCCAGGAAGGGAGAACTGGTGGGCAGTATTTT.

This clone is a singleton in its sample. The gene calls are TRBV28 and TRBJ1-5; no clear D gene. With 2 bases removed from V and 1 base from J, the gap between germline ends came to 6 bases. Germline V gene lookup returns CDR1 MDHEN and CDR2 SYDVKM. This CDR3 has 14 residues. The CDR3 sequence: CASSLGQSNQPQHF. As DNA, the CDR3 is TGTGCCAGCAGTTTAGGGCAGAGCAATCAGCCCCAGCATTTT.

This clone was seen only once. The chain couples TRBV11-2 to TRBJ2-1, with 9 bases that match TRBD2. The CDR3 covers 16 residues. Unmatched junction bases numbered 8, after V lost 5 bases and J lost 3 bases. Germline assignment: CDR1 SGHAT and CDR2 FQNNGV. The CDR3 DNA reads as TGTGCCAGCAGCACCCTTAGCGGGAGAGGCTACAATGAGCAGTTCTTC. This sequence encodes CASSTLSGRGYNEQFF.

The gene calls are TRBV10-3 and TRBJ1-1; 10 bases map to TRBD1. Germline V gene sequence: CDR1 ENHRY, CDR2 SYGVKD. This CDR3 spans 14 amino acids. Losses at the gene ends were 6 bases for V and 2 bases for J; bases not matched to a gene: 3. The CDR3 DNA sequence: TGTGCCATCAGGGAGACAGGGGGCAACACTGAAGCTTTCTTT. Encoded protein: CAIRETGGNTEAFF.

This chain joins TRBV10-1 and TRBJ2-2, with 11 bases matching TRBD1. The germline V gene has CDR1 WNHNN and CDR2 SYGVQD (reference sequence). The length of the CDR3 is 16 residues. Unmatched junction bases numbered 6, after V lost 3 bases and J lost 6 bases. CDR3: CASSDGQGAIPGELFF. In DNA form, the CDR3 reads TGCGCCAGCAGTGATGGACAGGGGGCGATCCCCGGGGAGCTGTTTTTT.

The CDR3 spells CASSLLAGYEQYF. CDR3 bases: TGTGCCAGCAGCTTACTTGCGGGCTACGAGCAGTACTTC. This chain uses TRBV13 with TRBJ2-7; TRBD2 is a possible D gene (5 bases). CDR3 length: 13 amino acids. V gave up 2 bases and J gave up 3 bases, with 8 bases separating them. Germline V CDR1 and CDR2: PRHDT, FYEKMQ (reference sequence).

The chain has TRBV5-4 and TRBJ1-2; TRBD1 matches 12 bases. The germline V gene encodes CDR1 SGHNT and CDR2 YYREEE (reference sequence). The CDR3 contains 17 residues. V dropped 3 bases and J dropped 3; count of bases not matched to a gene: 9. The CDR3 reads CASSSPGQGARDYGYTF. As DNA, the CDR3 is TGTGCCAGCAGCTCGCCGGGACAGGGGGCTAGGGACTATGGCTACACCTTC. Complete variable domain (other parts from reference TRBV5-4 and TRBJ1-2): ETGVTQSPTHLIKTRGQQVTLRCSSQSGHNTVSWYQQALGQGPQFIFQYYREEENGRGNFPPRFSGLQFPNYSSELNVNALELDDSALYLCASSSPGQGARDYGYTFGSGTRLTVV.

This chain uses TRBV5-1 with TRBJ1-6; possibly TRBD1 for D (6 bases). Trimming shortened V by 3 bases and J by 0 bases, and 16 bases separated the two germline ends. This CDR3 has 18 amino acids. Germline V CDR1 and CDR2: SGHRS, YFSETQ. The CDR3 region is CASSSGLGRGSYNSPLHF. DNA for the CDR3: TGCGCCAGCAGCTCAGGATTGGGCAGGGGCTCCTATAATTCACCCCTCCACTTT.

The chain employs TRBV6-1 and TRBJ2-7; D may be TRBD1 or TRBD2 (6 bases each). Germline V gene lookup returns CDR1 MNHNS and CDR2 SASEGT. V was cut by 7 bases and J by 6 bases, with 16 bases left in between. CDR3 length equals 13 residues. The CDR3 spells CASNDIGGSEQYF. The DNA for the CDR3 is TGTGCCAGCAACGATATAGGGGGGAGCGAGCAGTACTTC.

The CDR3 sequence is CASSPQGPLATDTQYF. CDR3 nucleotide sequence: TGTGCCAGCAGCCCGCAGGGGCCGCTCGCCACAGATACGCAGTATTTT. The chain employs TRBV14 and TRBJ2-3; TRBD1 is a possible D gene (6 bases). Germline V lookup: CDR1 SGHDN, CDR2 FVKESK. This CDR3 comprises 16 residues. V was cut by 4 bases and J by 2 bases, with 16 bases left in between.

This rearrangement joins TRBV4-3 to TRBJ2-2; TRBD1 is a possible D gene (6 bases). The germline V and J ends were trimmed by 0 bases and 4 bases, with 15 bases remaining between them. Looked up from germline, CDR1 is LGHNA and CDR2 is YSLEER. This CDR3 has 17 residues. The CDR3 loop reads CASSQDTNRESTGELFF. Written as DNA, the CDR3 is TGCGCCAGCAGCCAAGATACGAACAGGGAGAGCACCGGGGAGCTGTTTTTT.

This chain uses TRBV19 with TRBJ2-2; unclear D gene. Trimming removed 1 base from V and 7 bases from J, with 10 bases in between. The CDR3 length is 14 residues. The germline V gene encodes CDR1 LNHDA and CDR2 SQIVND (reference sequence). The CDR3 DNA reads as TGTGCCAGTAGTATAGTCAGATTAAACGGGGAGCTGTTTTTT. This codes for CASSIVRLNGELFF.

The CDR3 DNA is TGTGCCAGCAGTTTCACCGACGAAGCGGTGATCTACGAGCAGTACTTC. This encodes CASSFTDEAVIYEQYF. The rearrangement links TRBV28 to TRBJ2-7; a possible D gene is TRBD2 (5 bases). The V end lost 3 bases, the J end lost 3 bases, and 18 bases lay between the germline ends. The CDR3 sequence is 16 residues long. Germline CDR1 reads MDHEN; CDR2 reads SYDVKM. Variable domain in full (rest from reference TRBV28 and TRBJ2-7): DVKVTQSSRYLVKRTGEKVFLECVQDMDHENMFWYRQDPGLGLRLIYFSYDVKMKEKGDIPEGYSVSREKKERFSLILESASTNQTSMYLCASSFTDEAVIYEQYFGPGTRLTVT.

CDR3 DNA sequence: TGTGCCAGCAGCCAACTGAAAGGGGGTACTAATGAAAAACTGTTTTTT. Translating it yields CASSQLKGGTNEKLFF. V usage is TRBV4-2 and J usage is TRBJ1-4; perhaps TRBD1 as D (6 bases). The CDR3 length is 16 residues. The V gene's germline CDR1 is LGHNA and CDR2 YNFKEQ. Trimming shortened V by 2 bases and J by 2 bases, and 12 bases separated the two germline ends.

This clone appeared once. V gene TRBV2 combines with J gene TRBJ1-2, with 8 bases matching TRBD1. Germline-derived CDR1 and CDR2 are SNHLY and FYNNEI. Trimming took 4 bases from V and 8 from J; bases not matched to a gene: 6. The CDR3 is made up of 13 amino acids. CDR3 DNA: TGTGCCAGCAGTGGGGGGCAGGGGGCCGGCTACACCTTC. Amino acids: CASSGGQGAGYTF.

This rearrangement joins TRBV7-3 to TRBJ2-5, with 7 bases aligning to TRBD1. The ends lost 5 bases at V and 0 bases at J; junction bases unmatched: 6. Per germline, CDR1 SGHTA and CDR2 FQGTGA. The CDR3 consists of 15 residues. The DNA of the CDR3 is TGTGCCAGCAGCATCGGGACAGCGAACCAAGAGACCCAGTACTTC. This translates into CASSIGTANQETQYF.

J is TRBJ1-1 and V is TRBV19; 7 bases align to TRBD1. Germline lookup yields CDR1 LNHDA and CDR2 SQIVND (reference sequence). The CDR3 contains 18 residues. The junction had 13 bases not matched to a gene; V was cut back by 0 bases and J by 3 bases. CDR3 sequence reads: CASSIEETPGTVYTEAFF. The DNA of the CDR3 is TGTGCCAGTAGTATAGAGGAAACTCCCGGGACAGTTTACACTGAAGCTTTCTTT.

V usage is TRBV30 and J usage is TRBJ1-2; a weak D match, TRBD1 (6 bases). The CDR3 contains 14 residues. From germline, CDR1 is GTSNPN and CDR2 SVGIG (reference sequence). Trimming removed 5 bases at V and 6 bases at J, with 19 bases between. The CDR3 DNA is TGTGCCTGGGTCCTGCCAGGGAGGGGGAATGGCTACACCTTC. This codes for CAWVLPGRGNGYTF.

V gene TRBV4-1 combines with J gene TRBJ2-2; weak D call: TRBD2 (5 bases). Germline values: CDR1 MGHRA, CDR2 YSYEKL. The V and J ends lost 4 bases and 1 base respectively, with 7 bases between them. The CDR3 spans 14 residues. Here the CDR3 reads CASSLRENTGELFF. The CDR3 nucleotides are TGCGCCAGCAGCCTCCGGGAGAACACCGGGGAGCTGTTTTTT.

This clone was seen just once. CDR3 sequence (DNA): TGTGCCAGCAGCTTAGAACAAGCCGGGCCCTACGAGCAGTACTTC. As protein: CASSLEQAGPYEQYF. This chain links TRBV7-9 with TRBJ2-7; the D is unclear. Germline V gives CDR1 SEHNR, CDR2 FQNEAQ (reference sequence). V was pared by 1 base and J by 2 bases, with 12 bases between. The CDR3 runs 15 residues.

V is TRBV6-5 and J is TRBJ2-7; D is unresolved. The CDR3 contains 13 residues. The germline V and J ends were trimmed by 2 bases and 2 bases, with 7 bases remaining between them. Germline lookup yields CDR1 MNHEY and CDR2 SVGAGI. CDR3: CASSYGDAYEQYF. The CDR3 region has the DNA TGTGCCAGCAGTTACGGGGATGCCTACGAGCAGTACTTC.

The chain couples TRBV7-3 to TRBJ2-2, with D hard to call. Trimming removed 8 bases at V and 5 bases at J, with 12 bases between. CDR3 length: 13 residues. The germline V gene encodes CDR1 SGHTA and CDR2 FQGTGA. The CDR3 here is CASGSVGTGELFF. CDR3 nucleotide sequence: TGTGCCAGCGGCTCAGTTGGGACCGGGGAGCTGTTTTTT.